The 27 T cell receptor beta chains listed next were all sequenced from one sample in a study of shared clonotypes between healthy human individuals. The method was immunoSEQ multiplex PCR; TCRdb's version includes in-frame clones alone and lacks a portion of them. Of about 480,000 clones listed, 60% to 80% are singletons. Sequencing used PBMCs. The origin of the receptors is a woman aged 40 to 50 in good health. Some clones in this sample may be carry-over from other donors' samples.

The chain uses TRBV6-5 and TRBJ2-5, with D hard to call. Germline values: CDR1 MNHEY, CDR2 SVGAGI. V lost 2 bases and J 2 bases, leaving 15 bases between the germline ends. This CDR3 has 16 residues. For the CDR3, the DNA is TGTGCCAGCAGTTACAAGTGGTCTGCCCATCAAGAGACCCAGTACTTC. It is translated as CASSYKWSAHQETQYF.

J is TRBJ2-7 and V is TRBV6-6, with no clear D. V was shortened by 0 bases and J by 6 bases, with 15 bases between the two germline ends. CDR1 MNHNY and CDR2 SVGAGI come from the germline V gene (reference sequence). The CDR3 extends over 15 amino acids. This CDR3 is CASSYSVSDPCEQYF. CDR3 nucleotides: TGTGCCAGCAGTTACTCGGTTTCAGACCCCTGCGAGCAGTACTTC.

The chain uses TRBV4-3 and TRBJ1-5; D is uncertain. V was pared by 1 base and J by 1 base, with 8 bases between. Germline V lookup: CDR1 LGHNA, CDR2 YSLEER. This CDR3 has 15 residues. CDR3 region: CASSQAHRSNQPQHF. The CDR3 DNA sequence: TGCGCCAGCAGCCAAGCCCACAGAAGCAATCAGCCCCAGCATTTT.

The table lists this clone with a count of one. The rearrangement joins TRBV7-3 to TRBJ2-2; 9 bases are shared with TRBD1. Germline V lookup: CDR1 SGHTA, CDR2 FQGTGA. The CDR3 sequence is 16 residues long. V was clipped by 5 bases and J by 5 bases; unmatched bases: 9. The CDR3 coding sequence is TGTGCCAGCAGCCCAACAGGGGGCAGTGGGACCGGGGAGCTGTTTTTT. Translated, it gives CASSPTGGSGTGELFF.

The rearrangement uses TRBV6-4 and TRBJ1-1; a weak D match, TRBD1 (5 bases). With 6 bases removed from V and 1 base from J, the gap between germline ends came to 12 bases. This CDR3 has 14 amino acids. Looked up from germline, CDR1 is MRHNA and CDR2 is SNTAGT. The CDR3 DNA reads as TGTGCCAGCAGCCCGACAGTGGAGAACACTGAAGCTTTCTTT. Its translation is CASSPTVENTEAFF.

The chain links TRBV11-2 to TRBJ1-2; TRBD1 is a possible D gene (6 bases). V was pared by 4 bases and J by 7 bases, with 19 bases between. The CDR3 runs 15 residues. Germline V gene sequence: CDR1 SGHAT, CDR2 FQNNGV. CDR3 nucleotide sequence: TGTGCCAGCAGCTCCACTCGGGGGGGCCTAGGTGGCTACACCTTC. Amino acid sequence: CASSSTRGGLGGYTF. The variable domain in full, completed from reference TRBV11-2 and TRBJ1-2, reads EAGVAQSPRYKIIEKRQSVAFWCNPISGHATLYWYQQILGQGPKLLIQFQNNGVVDDSQLPKDRFSAERLKGVDSTLKIQPAKLEDSAVYLCASSSTRGGLGGYTFGSGTRLTVV.

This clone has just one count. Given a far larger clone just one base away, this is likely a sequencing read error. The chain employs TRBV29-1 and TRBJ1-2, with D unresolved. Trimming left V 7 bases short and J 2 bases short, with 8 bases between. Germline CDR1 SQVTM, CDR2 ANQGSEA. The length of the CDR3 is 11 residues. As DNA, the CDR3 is TGCAGCGGGTCCTCAAACTATGGCTACACCTTC. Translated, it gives CSGSSNYGYTF.

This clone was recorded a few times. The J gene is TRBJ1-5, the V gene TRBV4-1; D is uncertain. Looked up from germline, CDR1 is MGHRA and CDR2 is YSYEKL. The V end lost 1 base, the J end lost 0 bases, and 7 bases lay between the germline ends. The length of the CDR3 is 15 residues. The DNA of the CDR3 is TGCGCCAGCAGCCAAGCGGAATATAGCAATCAGCCCCAGCATTTT. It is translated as CASSQAEYSNQPQHF.

As DNA, the CDR3 is TGTGCCATCAGTGGCTGGGCAGGAAGCTCCTACAATGAGCAGTTCTTC. Protein sequence: CAISGWAGSSYNEQFF. The V call is TRBV10-3, the J call TRBJ2-1; D is unresolved. V lost 4 bases and J lost 0, with 13 bases in between. The CDR3 contains 16 residues. In germline, CDR1 is ENHRY, CDR2 SYGVKD.

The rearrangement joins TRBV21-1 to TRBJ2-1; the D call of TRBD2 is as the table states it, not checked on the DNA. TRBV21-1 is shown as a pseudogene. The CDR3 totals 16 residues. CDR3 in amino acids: CASSKRRLFSYNEQFF. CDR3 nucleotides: TGTGCCAGCAGCAAACGTAGACTTTTCTCCTACAATGAGCAGTTCTTC.

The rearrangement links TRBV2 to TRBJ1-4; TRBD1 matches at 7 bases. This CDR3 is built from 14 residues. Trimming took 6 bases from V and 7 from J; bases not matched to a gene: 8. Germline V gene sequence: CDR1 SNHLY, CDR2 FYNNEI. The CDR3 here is CASSQQGTGEKLFF. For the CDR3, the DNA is TGTGCCAGCAGCCAACAGGGGACGGGTGAAAAACTGTTTTTT.

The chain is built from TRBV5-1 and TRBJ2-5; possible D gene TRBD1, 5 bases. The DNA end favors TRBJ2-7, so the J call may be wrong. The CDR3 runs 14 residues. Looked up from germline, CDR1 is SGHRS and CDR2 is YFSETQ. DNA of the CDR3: TGCGCCAGCAGCTTGGCAGGCAGGGCCCACGAGCAGTACTTC. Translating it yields CASSLAGRAHEQYF.

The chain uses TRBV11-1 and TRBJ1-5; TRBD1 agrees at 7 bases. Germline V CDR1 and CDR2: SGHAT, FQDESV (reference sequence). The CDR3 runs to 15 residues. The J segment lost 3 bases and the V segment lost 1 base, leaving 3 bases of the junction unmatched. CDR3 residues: CASSLGGQSNQPQHF. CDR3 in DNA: TGTGCCAGCAGCTTAGGGGGACAGTCCAATCAGCCCCAGCATTTT. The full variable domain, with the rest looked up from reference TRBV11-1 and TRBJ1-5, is EAEVAQSPRYKITEKSQAVAFWCDPISGHATLYWYRQILGQGPELLVQFQDESVVDDSQLPKDRFSAERLKGVDSTLKIQPAELGDSAMYLCASSLGGQSNQPQHFGDGTRLSIL.

CDR3 region: CASSLRRDTRTSYEQYF. Written as DNA, the CDR3 is TGTGCCAGCAGTTTACGGCGGGACACGAGGACTTCCTACGAGCAGTACTTC. The V and J genes are TRBV28 and TRBJ2-7; D tentatively fits TRBD1 or TRBD2 (6 bases each). This CDR3 has 17 amino acids. V dropped 2 bases and J dropped 1 base, with 18 bases sitting between them. CDR1 and CDR2 (germline): MDHEN, SYDVKM.

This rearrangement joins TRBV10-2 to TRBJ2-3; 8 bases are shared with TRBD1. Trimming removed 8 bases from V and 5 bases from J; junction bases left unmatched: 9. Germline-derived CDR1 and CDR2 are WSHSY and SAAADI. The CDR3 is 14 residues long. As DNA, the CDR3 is TGCGCCAGCGGACGACAGGGGCAGGGAGATACGCAGTATTTT. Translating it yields CASGRQGQGDTQYF.

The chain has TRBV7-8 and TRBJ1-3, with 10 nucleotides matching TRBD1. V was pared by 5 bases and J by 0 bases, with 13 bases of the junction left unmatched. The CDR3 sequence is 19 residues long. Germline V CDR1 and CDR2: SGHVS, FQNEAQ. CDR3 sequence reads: CASSIAPRTGGDSGNTIYF. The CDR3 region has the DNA TGTGCCAGCAGCATCGCCCCCAGGACAGGGGGAGACTCTGGAAACACCATATATTTT.

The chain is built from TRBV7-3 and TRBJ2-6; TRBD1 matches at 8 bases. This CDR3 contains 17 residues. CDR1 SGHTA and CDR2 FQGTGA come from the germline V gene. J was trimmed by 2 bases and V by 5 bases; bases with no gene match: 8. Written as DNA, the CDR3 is TGTGCCAGCAGCCCTGGACAGGGTAGGGCTGGGGCCAACGTCCTGACTTTC. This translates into CASSPGQGRAGANVLTF. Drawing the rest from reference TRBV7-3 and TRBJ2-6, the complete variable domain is GAGVSQTPSNKVTEKGKYVELRCDPISGHTALYWYRQSLGQGPEFLIYFQGTGAADDSGLPNDRFFAVRPEGSVSTLKIQRTERGDSAVYLCASSPGQGRAGANVLTFGAGSRLTVL.

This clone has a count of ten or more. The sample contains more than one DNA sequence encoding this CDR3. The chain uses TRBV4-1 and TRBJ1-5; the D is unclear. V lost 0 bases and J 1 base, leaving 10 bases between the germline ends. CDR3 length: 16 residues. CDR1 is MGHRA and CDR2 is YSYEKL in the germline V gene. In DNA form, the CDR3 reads TGCGCCAGCAGCCAAGATGGAGGTTGGAGCAATCAGCCCCAGCATTTT. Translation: CASSQDGGWSNQPQHF.

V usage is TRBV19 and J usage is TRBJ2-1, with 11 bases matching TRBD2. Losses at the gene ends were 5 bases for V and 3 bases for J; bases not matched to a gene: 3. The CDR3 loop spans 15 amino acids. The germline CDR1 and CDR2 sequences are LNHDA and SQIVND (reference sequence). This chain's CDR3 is CASSPGTSGYNEQFF. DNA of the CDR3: TGTGCCAGTAGTCCCGGGACTAGCGGCTACAATGAGCAGTTCTTC.

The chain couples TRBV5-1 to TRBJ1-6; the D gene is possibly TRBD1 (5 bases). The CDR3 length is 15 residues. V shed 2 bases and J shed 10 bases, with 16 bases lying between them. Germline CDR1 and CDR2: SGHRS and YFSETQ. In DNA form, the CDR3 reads TGCGCCAGCAGCTTTATGGGGACGGGAGAATCACCCCTCCACTTT. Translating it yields CASSFMGTGESPLHF. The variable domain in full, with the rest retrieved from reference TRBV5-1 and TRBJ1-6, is KAGVTQTPRYLIKTRGQQVTLSCSPISGHRSVSWYQQTPGQGLQFLFEYFSETQRNKGNFPGRFSGRQFSNSRSEMNVSTLELGDSALYLCASSFMGTGESPLHFGNGTRLTVT.

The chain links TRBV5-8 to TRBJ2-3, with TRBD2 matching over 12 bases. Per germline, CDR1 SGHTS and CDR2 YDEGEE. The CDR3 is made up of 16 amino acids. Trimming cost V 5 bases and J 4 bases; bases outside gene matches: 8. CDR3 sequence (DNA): TGTGCCAGCAGGGTACCTAGCGGGAGGGCCTCAGATACGCAGTATTTT. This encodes CASRVPSGRASDTQYF. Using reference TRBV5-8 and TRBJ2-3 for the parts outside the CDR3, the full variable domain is EAGVTQSPTHLIKTRGQQATLRCSPISGHTSVYWYQQALGLGLQFLLWYDEGEERNRGNFPPRFSGRQFPNYSSELNVNALELEDSALYLCASRVPSGRASDTQYFGPGTRLTVL.

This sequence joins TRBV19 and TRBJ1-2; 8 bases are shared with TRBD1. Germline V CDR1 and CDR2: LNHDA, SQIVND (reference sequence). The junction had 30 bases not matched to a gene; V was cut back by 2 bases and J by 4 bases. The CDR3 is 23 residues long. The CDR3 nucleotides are TGTGCCAGTAGTATAATCTGGTACGTGGTACGGAGCGGGATGACAGGGGAACTCTATGGCTACACCTTC. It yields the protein CASSIIWYVVRSGMTGELYGYTF.

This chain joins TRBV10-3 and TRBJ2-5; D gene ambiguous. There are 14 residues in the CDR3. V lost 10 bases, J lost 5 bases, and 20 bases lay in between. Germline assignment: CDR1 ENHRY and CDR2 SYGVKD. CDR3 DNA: TGTGCCACAACCCCGACGGTCCCCGGGGAGACCCAGTACTTC. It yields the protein CATTPTVPGETQYF.

The CDR3 here is CASSLGTGGTGELFF. In DNA, the CDR3 is TGTGCCAGCAGCTTAGGGACAGGGGGCACCGGGGAGCTGTTTTTT. J is TRBJ2-2 and V is TRBV11-2; 10 nucleotides match TRBD1. Per germline, CDR1 SGHAT and CDR2 FQNNGV. CDR3 length: 15 residues. V gave up 1 base and J gave up 4 bases; unmatched junction bases: 0.

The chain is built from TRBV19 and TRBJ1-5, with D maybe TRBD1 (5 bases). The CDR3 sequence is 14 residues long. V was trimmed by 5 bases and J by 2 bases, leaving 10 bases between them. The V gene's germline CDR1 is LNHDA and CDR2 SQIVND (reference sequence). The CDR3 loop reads CASSQGGGNQPQHF. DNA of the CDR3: TGTGCCAGTAGTCAGGGTGGTGGCAATCAGCCCCAGCATTTT. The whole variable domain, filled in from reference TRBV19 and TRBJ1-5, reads DGGITQSPKYLFRKEGQNVTLSCEQNLNHDAMYWYRQDPGQGLRLIYYSQIVNDFQKGDIAEGYSVSREKKESFPLTVTSAQKNPTAFYLCASSQGGGNQPQHFGDGTRLSIL.

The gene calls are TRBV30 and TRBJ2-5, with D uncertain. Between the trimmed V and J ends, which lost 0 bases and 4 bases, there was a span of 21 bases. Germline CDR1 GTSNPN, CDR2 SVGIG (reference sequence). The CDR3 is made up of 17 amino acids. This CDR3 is CAWSVSRSPSFRETQYF. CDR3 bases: TGTGCCTGGAGTGTAAGTCGGTCCCCCAGTTTCAGAGAGACCCAGTACTTC.

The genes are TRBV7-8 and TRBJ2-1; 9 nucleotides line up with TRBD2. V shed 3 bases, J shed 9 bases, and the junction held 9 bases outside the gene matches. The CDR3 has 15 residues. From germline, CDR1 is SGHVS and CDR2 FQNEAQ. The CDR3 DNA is TGTGCCAGCAGCTTGTTAGCGGGAGAAGGTGGTGAGCAGTTCTTC. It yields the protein CASSLLAGEGGEQFF. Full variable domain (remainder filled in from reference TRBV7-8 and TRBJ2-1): GAGVSQSPRYKVAKRGQDVALRCDPISGHVSLFWYQQALGQGPEFLTYFQNEAQLDKSGLPSDRFFAERPEGSVSTLKIQRTQQEDSAVYLCASSLLAGEGGEQFFGPGTRLTVL.